A single sample gave rise to the 22 T cell receptor beta chains below, sequenced in a study of blood T cells in healthy people across ages. The second PCR ran about 6 to 12 cycles with a sample-barcoded 5' primer and J-beta primers. One entry per CDR3 protein, called by TCRdb with MiXCR from the 5' RACE reads. The sample includes roughly 800,000 distinct CDR3 sequences, about three fifths of them seen just once. The sample consisted of blood. These receptors originate from a man in his thirties or forties in good health.

The chain uses TRBV28 and TRBJ2-4; no definite D call. This CDR3 is built from 14 residues. The V and J ends lost 6 bases and 4 bases respectively, with 13 bases between them. From germline, CDR1 is MDHEN and CDR2 SYDVKM. The CDR3 loop reads CASSPYPEKNIQYF. The CDR3 nucleotides read TGTGCCAGCAGCCCTTATCCGGAAAAAAACATTCAGTACTTC.

V gene TRBV20-1 combines with J gene TRBJ2-1; TRBD2 matches 10 bases. The germline V gene encodes CDR1 DFQATT and CDR2 SNEGSKA (reference sequence). The CDR3 extends over 13 amino acids. V shed 7 bases, J shed 8 bases, and the junction held 8 bases outside the gene matches. The CDR3 DNA reads TGCAGTGGCCCTAGCGGGAGAAGTTATGAGCAGTTCTTC. Translated, it gives CSGPSGRSYEQFF.

This clonotype was observed a few times. The chain employs TRBV9 and TRBJ2-4; 9 positions agree with TRBD2. The CDR3 is made up of 15 amino acids. The V segment lost 4 bases and the J segment 0 bases; nucleotides outside the gene matches: 2. Germline CDR1 is SGDLS and CDR2 is YYNGEE. CDR3 nucleotide sequence: TGTGCCAGCAGCTCTAGCGGGATAGCCAAAAACATTCAGTACTTC. This translates into CASSSSGIAKNIQYF.

Comment on this clonotype: One end of the junction does not line up with germline, which may come from a read error. The DNA of the CDR3 is TGCAGTGCCCGAGACAGGGGGCGATTTAATACACCCCTCCACTTT. Residues: CSARDRGRFNTPLHF. V usage is TRBV20-1 and J usage is TRBJ1-6; 10 bases agree with TRBD1. CDR1 and CDR2 (germline): DFQATT, SNEGSKA (reference sequence). CDR3 length: 15 amino acids.

The chain couples TRBV11-2 to TRBJ2-7; D may be TRBD1 (7 bases). Germline assignment: CDR1 SGHAT and CDR2 FQNNGV. The CDR3 has 15 residues. V gave up 2 bases and J gave up 3 bases, with 14 bases separating them. CDR3 protein: CASSLNRQGGYEQYF. The CDR3 nucleotides are TGTGCCAGCAGCTTAAATCGACAGGGAGGCTACGAGCAGTACTTC.

The CDR3 reads CSGKQGNEQYF. CDR3 in DNA: TGCAGCGGTAAACAGGGGAACGAGCAGTACTTC. The chain combines TRBV29-1 with TRBJ2-5; 7 bases map to TRBD1. Gene TRBJ2-7 matches the end of the DNA better, so the J call may be wrong. The CDR3 sequence is 11 residues long. CDR1 and CDR2 from the germline V gene are SQVTM and ANQGSEA.

This clonotype was seen a handful of times. This sequence joins TRBV7-2 and TRBJ2-7; D gene uncertain. CDR3 length: 14 residues. V lost 1 base, J lost 1 base, and 8 bases lay in between. Germline CDR1 SGHTA, CDR2 FQGNSA. The chain's CDR3 is CASSLDAGSYEQYF. CDR3 nucleotide sequence: TGTGCCAGCAGCTTAGATGCCGGATCCTACGAGCAGTACTTC. Combining the CDR3 with reference TRBV7-2 and TRBJ2-7 gives the whole variable domain GAGVSQSPSNKVTEKGKDVELRCDPISGHTALYWYRQSLGQGLEFLIYFQGNSAPDKSGLPSDRFSAERTGGSVSTLTIQRTQQEDSAVYLCASSLDAGSYEQYFGPGTRLTVT.

V and J are TRBV6-1 and TRBJ2-5; unclear D gene. The DNA end favors TRBJ2-7, so the J call may be wrong. This CDR3 has 11 residues. CDR1 is MNHNS and CDR2 is SASEGT in the germline V gene. CDR3 sequence: CASSEASEQYF. CDR3 nucleotide sequence: TGTGCCAGCAGTGAAGCGAGCGAGCAGTACTTC.

The rearrangement joins TRBV7-9 to TRBJ1-2; D not resolved. From germline, CDR1 is SEHNR and CDR2 FQNEAQ (reference sequence). The V gene lost 8 bases and the J gene lost 6 bases, with 19 bases spanning the gap. The CDR3 has 14 residues. CDR3 bases: TGTGCCAGCGGGGTCCGGCGAGTGGGTCATGGCTACACCTTC. Its translation is CASGVRRVGHGYTF.

CDR3 coding DNA: TGCAGTGCTAGACCTAGCGGGCGCTACGAGCAGTACTTC. Encoded protein: CSARPSGRYEQYF. The rearrangement joins TRBV20-1 to TRBJ2-5, with 8 positions matching TRBD2. The DNA end is a closer match to TRBJ2-7, so the J assignment may be wrong. Germline CDR1 DFQATT, CDR2 SNEGSKA (reference sequence). The CDR3 covers 13 residues.

The chain carries TRBV4-2 and TRBJ2-4; 7 bases agree with TRBD2. The DNA end is a closer match to TRBJ2-7, so the J assignment may be wrong. CDR1 and CDR2 (germline): LGHNA, YNFKEQ. CDR3 size: 14 residues. The CDR3 DNA follows: TGTGCCAGCAGCCGTGGACTAGACGCCTACGAGCAGTACTTC. Translating gives CASSRGLDAYEQYF.

This chain links TRBV20-1 with TRBJ1-2; 8 bases are a match to TRBD1. The CDR3 is made up of 14 amino acids. Trimming cost V 6 bases and J 4 bases; bases outside gene matches: 10. The germline V gene encodes CDR1 DFQATT and CDR2 SNEGSKA (reference sequence). This CDR3 is CSARVRTGSYGYTF. The CDR3, as DNA: TGCAGTGCGAGGGTTCGGACAGGGAGCTATGGCTACACCTTC.

The V gene is TRBV28, the J gene TRBJ2-3; a possible D gene is TRBD1 (5 bases). Germline V CDR1 and CDR2: MDHEN, SYDVKM. The CDR3 totals 14 residues. Trimming removed 1 base from V and 5 bases from J, with 10 bases in between. CDR3 sequence: CASSLSMGQDTQYF. CDR3 nucleotide sequence: TGTGCCAGCAGTTTATCGATGGGGCAAGATACGCAGTATTTT.

Many counts were recorded for this clonotype. This sequence joins TRBV5-6 and TRBJ2-7; D uncertain. The CDR3 consists of 12 residues. V lost 0 bases and J 4 bases, leaving 5 bases between the germline ends. The V gene's germline CDR1 is SGHDT and CDR2 YYEEEE. The CDR3 loop is CASSLGQYEQYF. For the CDR3, the DNA is TGTGCCAGCAGCTTGGGACAATACGAGCAGTACTTC.

In this sample, this clonotype turned up many times. V and J are TRBV9 and TRBJ1-2, with 8 bases aligning to TRBD1. Germline CDR1 is SGDLS and CDR2 is YYNGEE. V gave up 4 bases and J gave up 9 bases; unmatched junction bases: 5. The CDR3 runs to 12 residues. The DNA of the CDR3 is TGTGCCAGCAGCCGCGGACAGGGAAGCTACACCTTC. Amino acid sequence: CASSRGQGSYTF.

This clonotype has only a few counts. CDR3 region: CATSRESYQSYEQYF. As DNA, the CDR3 is TGTGCCACCAGCAGAGAATCCTATCAGTCCTACGAGCAGTACTTC. The chain uses TRBV15 and TRBJ2-7; D is uncertain. Trimming removed 0 bases from V and 1 base from J, with 10 bases in between. The CDR3 loop spans 15 amino acids. Germline V gene data show CDR1 as LNHNV and CDR2 as YYDKDF (reference sequence).

The chain combines TRBV5-1 with TRBJ2-7; 7 bases fit TRBD1. The J call may be in error: the DNA end matches TRBJ2-5 better. The CDR3 is 14 amino acids. Per the germline V gene, CDR1 is SGHRS and CDR2 is YFSETQ. This CDR3 is CASSSQGSEETQYF. Written as DNA, the CDR3 is TGCGCCAGCAGCTCACAGGGGTCGGAGGAGACCCAGTACTTC.

This chain joins TRBV7-9 and TRBJ2-1; 7 bases are shared with TRBD1. CDR1 is SEHNR and CDR2 is FQNEAQ in the germline V gene (reference sequence). V was pared by 5 bases and J by 8 bases, with 15 bases of the junction left unmatched. This CDR3 has 16 residues. The CDR3 region is CASSLSTGLRLDEQFF. CDR3 DNA sequence: TGTGCCAGCAGCCTCTCGACAGGGTTGAGACTCGATGAGCAGTTCTTC.

This clonotype has just a few counts. The rearrangement uses TRBV4-2 and TRBJ2-5; no definite D call. Trimming took off 1 base at V and 11 bases at J, with 20 bases between the two ends. This CDR3 region has 15 residues. Germline V gene lookup returns CDR1 LGHNA and CDR2 YNFKEQ. The CDR3 loop reads CASSQVESGSLEQYF. CDR3 nucleotides: TGTGCCAGCAGCCAAGTGGAATCAGGATCCTTGGAGCAGTACTTC.

This clonotype was counted only a few times. The rearrangement joins TRBV20-1 to TRBJ2-7; D possibly uses TRBD1 or TRBD2 (5 bases each). The germline V gene encodes CDR1 DFQATT and CDR2 SNEGSKA (reference sequence). The CDR3 has 13 amino acids. V was pared by 3 bases and J by 0 bases, with 9 bases between. CDR3 DNA sequence: TGCAGTGCTAGCTGGGACGGCTCCTACGAGCAGTACTTC. Translating it yields CSASWDGSYEQYF.

V usage is TRBV20-1 and J usage is TRBJ2-6; 7 bases are a match to TRBD1. CDR3 length: 14 residues. Germline lookup yields CDR1 DFQATT and CDR2 SNEGSKA (reference sequence). CDR3 amino acids: CSATGKEGANVLTF. The DNA for the CDR3 is TGCAGCGCGACAGGGAAGGAAGGGGCCAACGTCCTGACTTTC.

This clonotype has a handful of counts. This chain links TRBV20-1 with TRBJ2-5; 9 nucleotides agree with TRBD2. The CDR3 runs to 18 residues. CDR1 is DFQATT and CDR2 is SNEGSKA in the germline V gene (reference sequence). V lost 1 base and J lost 5; bases outside the gene matches: 17. CDR3 coding DNA: TGCAGTGCTAGAGCAAGCGGGGGAACTAGCGGGCACTTGGAGACCCAGTACTTC. This translates into CSARASGGTSGHLETQYF.